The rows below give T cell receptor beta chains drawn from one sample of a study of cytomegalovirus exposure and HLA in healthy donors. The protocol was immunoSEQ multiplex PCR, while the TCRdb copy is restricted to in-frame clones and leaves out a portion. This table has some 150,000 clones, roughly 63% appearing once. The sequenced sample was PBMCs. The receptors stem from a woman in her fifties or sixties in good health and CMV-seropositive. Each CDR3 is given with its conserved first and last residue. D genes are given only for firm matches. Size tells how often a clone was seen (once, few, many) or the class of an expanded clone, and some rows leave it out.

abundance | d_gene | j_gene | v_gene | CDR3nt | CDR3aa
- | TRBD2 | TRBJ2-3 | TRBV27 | TGTGCCAGCAGTTTTCTAGCGGCCACTAGCACAGATACGCAGTATTTT | CASSFLAATSTDTQYF
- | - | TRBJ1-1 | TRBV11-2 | TGTGCCAGCAGCTTATACGGGGTTCCCACTGAAGCTTTCTTT | CASSLYGVPTEAFF
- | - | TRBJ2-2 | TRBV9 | TGTGCCAGCAGCGAGGCGGGCAGTGGCACCGGGGAGCTGTTTTTT | CASSEAGSGTGELFF
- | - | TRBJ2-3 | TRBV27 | TGTGCCAGCAGTTTAGGGGGGGATACGCAGTATTTT | CASSLGGDTQYF
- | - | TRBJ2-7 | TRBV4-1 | TGCGCCAGCAGCCGCCGACAGTGGGCCTACGAGCAGTACTTC | CASSRRQWAYEQYF
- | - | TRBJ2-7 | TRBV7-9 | TGTGCCAGCAGCATCACAGGGTACGAGCAGTACTTC | CASSITGYEQYF
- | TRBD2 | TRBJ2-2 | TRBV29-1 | TGCAGCGTTGACTCCGGCGGGACTACCACCGGGGAGCTGTTTTTT | CSVDSGGTTTGELFF
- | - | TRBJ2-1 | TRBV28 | TGTGCCAGCATTACCCCGGGAGACGGTGGCTTCGATGAGCAGTTCTTC | CASITPGDGGFDEQFF
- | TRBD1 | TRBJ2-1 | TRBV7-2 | TGTGCCAGCAGCTCGGACAGGGGGCTTGGAGAGCAGTTCTTC | CASSSDRGLGEQFF
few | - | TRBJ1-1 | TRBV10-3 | TGTGCCATCAGTGAACAGTCGAACGCTGAAGCTTTCTTT | CAISEQSNAEAFF
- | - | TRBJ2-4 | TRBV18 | TGTGCCAGCTCACCTTCGAGACAGCTTGGTCTTATCTTGTTGGCCAAAAACATTCAGTACTTC | CASSPSRQLGLILLAKNIQYF
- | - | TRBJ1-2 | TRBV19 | TGTGCCAGTAGCGCAAGGACAGTCGTCTATGGCTACACCTTC | CASSARTVVYGYTF
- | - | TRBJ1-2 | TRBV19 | TGTGCCAGTAGTAGGGGGCTTGCGGACTATGGCTACACCTTC | CASSRGLADYGYTF
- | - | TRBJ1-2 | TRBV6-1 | TGTGCCAGCAGTGAAGCTGGGGGCGCGATCGGCTATGGCTACACCTTC | CASSEAGGAIGYGYTF